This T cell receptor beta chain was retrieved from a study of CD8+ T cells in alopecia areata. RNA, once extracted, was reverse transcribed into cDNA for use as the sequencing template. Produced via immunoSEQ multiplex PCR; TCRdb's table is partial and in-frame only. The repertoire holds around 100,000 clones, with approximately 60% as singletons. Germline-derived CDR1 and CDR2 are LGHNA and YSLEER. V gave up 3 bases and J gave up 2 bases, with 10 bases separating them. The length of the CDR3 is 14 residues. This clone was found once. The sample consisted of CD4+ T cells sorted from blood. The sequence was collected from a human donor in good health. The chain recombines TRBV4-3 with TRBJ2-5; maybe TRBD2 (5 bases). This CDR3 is CASSQEAEQETQYF. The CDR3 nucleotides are TGCGCCAGCAGCCAGGAGGCAGAACAAGAGACCCAGTACTTC.